Listed below are T cell receptor beta chains from one sample, sequenced in a study of T cell repertoires in cytomegalovirus infection. Their cognate antigens are unknown. TCRdb ran MiXCR on the reads and lists one entry per CDR3 protein. The sample includes hundreds of thousands of distinct CDR3 sequences, about 42% seen only once; the top ten take around 45%. The material sequenced was cultured PBMCs, taken from culture after CMV antigen stimulation. These receptors all come from a human donor in good health (CMV status not recorded). Some clones in this sample may be carry-over from other donors' samples. Both conserved end residues are part of each CDR3.

v_gene	j_gene	CDR3aa
TRBV2	TRBJ2-3	CASRGELLGVADTQYF
TRBV19	TRBJ2-1	CASSSRKVLAGALTAGNEQFF
TRBV4-1	TRBJ1-2	CASSQLEGTAQANYGYTF
TRBV20-1	TRBJ2-3	CSARGLLRDEGTDTQYF
TRBV7-9	TRBJ2-7	CASSPWVGLAGGYEQYF
TRBV6-1	TRBJ1-5	CASSEWGGGNQPQHF
TRBV12-3/TRBV12-4	TRBJ1-5	CASSYGQDRQPQHF
TRBV7-9	TRBJ1-2	CASSSSGQNYGYTF
TRBV11-2	TRBJ1-5	CASSSVTGAREPQHF
TRBV6-8	TRBJ2-7	CASSYPASYEQYF
TRBV11-2	TRBJ2-3	CASSSSGTDFTDTQYF
TRBV7-2	TRBJ2-3	CASSLAGLSTDTQYF
TRBV12-5	TRBJ1-3	CASGWTADFLTTGNTIYF
TRBV7-6	TRBJ2-1	CASSDLSRQLNNEQFF
TRBV6-1	TRBJ2-2	CASSFAAGNTGELFF
TRBV19	TRBJ1-6	CASSAVGSTSPLHF
TRBV19	TRBJ2-2	CASKGLGIRTGDTGELFF
TRBV7-8	TRBJ2-1	CASSSPSGRFSNEQFF
TRBV6-5	TRBJ2-7	CASSRSLAGGYEQYF
TRBV10-3	TRBJ2-1	CAITWTGRYNEQFF
TRBV10-3	TRBJ2-5	CATYSGGSQETQYF
TRBV4-1	TRBJ2-1	CASSQRARDRTNNEQFF